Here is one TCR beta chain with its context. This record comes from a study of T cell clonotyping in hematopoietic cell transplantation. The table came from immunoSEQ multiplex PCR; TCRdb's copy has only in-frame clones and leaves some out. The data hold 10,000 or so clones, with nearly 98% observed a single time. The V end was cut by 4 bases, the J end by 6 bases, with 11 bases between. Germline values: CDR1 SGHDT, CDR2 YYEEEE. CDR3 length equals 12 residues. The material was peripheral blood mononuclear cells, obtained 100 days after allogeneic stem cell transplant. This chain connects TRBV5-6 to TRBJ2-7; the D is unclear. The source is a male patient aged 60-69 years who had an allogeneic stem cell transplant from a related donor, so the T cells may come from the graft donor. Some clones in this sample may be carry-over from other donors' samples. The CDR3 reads CASSGVGFEQYF. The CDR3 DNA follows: TGTGCCAGCAGCGGGGTCGGTTTCGAGCAGTACTTC.